A single sample gave rise to the 5 T cell receptor beta chains below, sequenced in a study of shared clonotypes between healthy human individuals. Some clones are missing from TCRdb's copy, which holds only in-frame ones; the method was immunoSEQ multiplex PCR. The top ten hold over 8.5% of the sample, which has a few hundred thousand clones, about 65% seen once. The specimen sequenced was memory CD4+ T cells sorted from blood. Described subset: CD45RA-negative fraction. The receptors derive from a man aged 25 to 45 in good health.

The chain uses TRBV19 and TRBJ1-5; weak D call: TRBD1 (6 bases). CDR1 and CDR2 (germline): LNHDA, SQIVND (reference sequence). With 9 bases removed from V and 5 bases from J, the gap between germline ends came to 29 bases. This CDR3 region has 18 residues. DNA of the CDR3: TGTGCCAGCAAATTCACCCATTTCGGACAGAGGGAGGATCAGCCCCAGCATTTT. It specifies CASKFTHFGQREDQPQHF.

The chain links TRBV5-6 to TRBJ2-3; 9 bases agree with TRBD2. Per germline, CDR1 SGHDT and CDR2 YYEEEE. This CDR3 contains 15 residues. V lost 0 bases and J lost 4; bases outside the gene matches: 3. CDR3 coding DNA: TGTGCCAGCAGCTTGGGAGCGGGAGGCGCAGATACGCAGTATTTT. Its translation: CASSLGAGGADTQYF.

V and J are TRBV7-9 and TRBJ2-1; a weak D match, TRBD1 (5 bases). This CDR3 is 13 amino acids long. Germline CDR1 and CDR2: SEHNR and FQNEAQ (reference sequence). V was trimmed by 5 bases and J by 7 bases, leaving 12 bases between them. CDR3 in DNA: TGTGCCAGCAGCCCAAATCGACAGAATGAGCAGTTCTTC. This sequence encodes CASSPNRQNEQFF. Combining the CDR3 with reference TRBV7-9 and TRBJ2-1 gives the whole variable domain DTGVSQNPRHKITKRGQNVTFRCDPISEHNRLYWYRQTLGQGPEFLTYFQNEAQLEKSRLLSDRFSAERPKGSFSTLEIQRTEQGDSAMYLCASSPNRQNEQFFGPGTRLTVL.

V usage is TRBV10-3 and J usage is TRBJ1-4, with TRBD1 matching over 9 bases. The length of the CDR3 is 15 residues. The V and J ends lost 3 bases and 4 bases, in that order; junction bases with no gene match: 3. Germline loops: CDR1 ENHRY, CDR2 SYGVKD. This CDR3 is CAISDPGQGNEKLFF. For the CDR3, the DNA is TGTGCCATCAGTGACCCGGGACAGGGTAATGAAAAACTGTTTTTT.

V gene TRBV7-3 combines with J gene TRBJ2-1; perhaps TRBD2 as D (5 bases). Germline CDR1 and CDR2: SGHTA and FQGTGA. The CDR3 sequence is 16 residues long. V lost 4 bases, J lost 1 base, and 14 bases lay in between. CDR3 coding DNA: TGTGCCAGCAGCTCTGAGAGCCCGGGATCCTACAATGAGCAGTTCTTC. As protein: CASSSESPGSYNEQFF.